This T cell receptor (beta chain) comes out of a study of Graves' ophthalmopathy and Graves' hyperthyroidism. Serum thyroxine and TRAb, along with clinical symptoms, thyroid ultrasound and orbital computed tomography, were what diagnosis relied on. Scientists amplified the TCR beta CDR3 regions from RNA transcripts. HTBI primers were used in a first-round RT-PCR, which preceded a second-round multiplex PCR. TCRdb re-called the multiplex PCR reads through MiXCR, storing one row per CDR3 protein. The sample carries 150,000 or so distinct CDR3 sequences, 30% to 45% recorded once. Deletions cut 1 base from V and 1 base from J, with 8 bases between. CDR1 is LGHDT and CDR2 is YNNKEL in the germline V gene (reference sequence). The CDR3 loop spans 15 amino acids. Findings and limits, study-wide: In separating ophthalmopathy from stable hyperthyroidism, a 13-signature model achieved approximately 91% sensitivity and about 80% specificity.

The table lists this clonotype with many counts. Its antigen is unidentified. The sequenced sample was peripheral blood. The sequence was collected from a woman in her thirties or forties with Graves' ophthalmopathy. The rearrangement links TRBV3-1 to TRBJ1-5; tentatively, D is TRBD1 (5 bases). This CDR3 is CASSQGRGSNQPQHF. In nucleotides, the CDR3 is TGTGCCAGCAGCCAAGGTCGGGGGAGCAATCAGCCCCAGCATTTT.